Reported below is one TCR beta chain. V shed 3 bases and J shed 3 bases, with 5 bases lying between them. Germline CDR1 KGHSH, CDR2 LQKENI. CDR3 length: 12 residues. The sample belongs to a study of OX40 agonist ivuxolimab in advanced cancers. Data came from immunoSEQ multiplex PCR; TCRdb stores just in-frame clones and leaves some out. Of around 90,000 clones listed, 80% to 90% are singletons. The TCR was taken from an adult with an advanced solid tumor such as melanoma, head and neck, liver or kidney cancer. The sample in question was CD4+ or CD8+ T cells sorted from blood, obtained in a trial of the OX40 agonist ivuxolimab. The chain joins TRBV18 to TRBJ1-1; TRBD1 might be the D (5 bases). The CDR3 protein is CASSPTDTEAFF. The DNA for the CDR3 is TGTGCCAGCTCACCGACAGACACTGAAGCTTTCTTT. Filled out from reference TRBV18 and TRBJ1-1, the complete variable domain reads NAGVMQNPRHLVRRRGQEARLRCSPMKGHSHVYWYRQLPEEGLKFMVYLQKENIIDESGMPKERFSAEFPKEGPSILRIQQVVRGDSAAYFCASSPTDTEAFFGQGTRLTVV.